The present T cell receptor beta chain was sequenced within a study of T cell responses to AZD1222 COVID-19 vaccine. Study findings and constraints: Spike was spanned by vaccine-associated CD4 TCRs, with dominance at 160-218 and 743-854. Donors in the cohort were predominantly white British and more often female, and clonal diversity was possibly underestimated. With two AZD1222 doses given, Spike-specific TCR breadth and depth both rose.

Trimming cost V 7 bases and J 4 bases, with 16 bases left between them. CDR3 length equals 14 residues. CDR1 SQVTM and CDR2 ANQGSEA come from the germline V gene. Doses given second, at about 4 or about 12 weeks, were pooled. Profiled with immunoSEQ multiplex PCR; TCRdb holds only in-frame clones, not every one. Of approximately 84,000 clones in the sample, roughly nine tenths are singletons; the top ten hold roughly 2.4%. This clone appeared once. Its matching antigen is unknown. The chain employs TRBV29-1 and TRBJ2-2, with D possibly matching TRBD2 (5 bases). The sequence derives from an adult who received the AZD1222 COVID-19 vaccine. The sequenced sample was peripheral blood, obtained 28 days after the second AZD1222 dose. The CDR3 DNA reads TGCAGCGCCGATCGGACTGAGGGCACCGGGGAGCTGTTTTTT. This gives the protein CSADRTEGTGELFF.